Here is one TCR beta chain with its context. In the source study's methods: Nucleated cell number was recorded as an estimate derived from reference gene primer amplification. Assay: immunoSEQ multiplex PCR; the TCRdb copy retains only in-frame clones and omits some. D and trimming come from the DNA, and the V and J calls and clone size come from that table. The sample carries tens of thousands of clones, under 95% recorded once. From germline, CDR1 is KGHSH and CDR2 LQKENI. The CDR3 length is 14 residues. The V gene lost 2 bases and the J gene lost 10 bases, with 17 bases spanning the gap. This sample is drawn from a study of blood T cell repertoires in COVID-19. On the study more broadly: Acute and convalescent COVID-19 specimens originated in the United States, Italy and Spain. PBMCs, B-cell-depleted T cells, or T cells were the source of the cDNA or gDNA that made up the material.

The V call is TRBV18, the J call TRBJ1-1; unclear D gene. The sample comprised peripheral blood. This sequence was found in a human donor in a cohort sampled during active COVID-19. The CDR3 DNA reads as TGTGCCAGCTCACCATTGGAGGGTAAAGTCGGAGCTTTCTTT. This codes for CASSPLEGKVGAFF.